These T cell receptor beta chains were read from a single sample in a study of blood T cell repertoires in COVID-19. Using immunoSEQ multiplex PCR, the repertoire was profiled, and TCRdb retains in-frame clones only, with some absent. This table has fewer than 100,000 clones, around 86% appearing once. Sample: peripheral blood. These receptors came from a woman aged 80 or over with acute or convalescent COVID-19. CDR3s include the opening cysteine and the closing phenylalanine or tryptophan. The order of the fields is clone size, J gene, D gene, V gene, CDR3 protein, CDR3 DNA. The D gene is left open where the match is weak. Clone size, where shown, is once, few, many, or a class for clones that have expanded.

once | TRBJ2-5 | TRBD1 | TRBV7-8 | CASSQRTGRETQYF | TGTGCCAGCAGCCAACGGACAGGGAGGGAGACCCAGTACTTC
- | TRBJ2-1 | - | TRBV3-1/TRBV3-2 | CASSSPAGSYNEQFF | TGTGCCAGCAGCTCGCCCGCGGGGTCCTACAATGAGCAGTTCTTC
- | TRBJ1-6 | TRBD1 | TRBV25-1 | CASSDGDRYNSPLHF | TGTGCCAGCAGTGATGGGGACAGGTATAATTCACCCCTCCACTTT
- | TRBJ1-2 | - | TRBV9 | CASSVGDSGYTF | TGTGCCAGCAGCGTCGGGGACTCTGGCTACACCTTC
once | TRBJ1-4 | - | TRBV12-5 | CASGLNSFNEKLFF | TGTGCTAGTGGTTTGAACAGTTTTAATGAAAAACTGTTTTTT
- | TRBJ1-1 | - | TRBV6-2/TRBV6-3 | CASSYSTAWYSEAFF | TGTGCCAGCAGTTACTCGACAGCCTGGTATTCTGAAGCTTTCTTT
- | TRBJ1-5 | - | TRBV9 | CASSADGTGQPQHF | TGTGCCAGCAGCGCGGACGGAACAGGCCAGCCCCAGCATTTT
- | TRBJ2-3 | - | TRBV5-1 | CASSLEGRGDTQYF | TGCGCCAGCAGCTTGGAGGGGCGCGGAGATACGCAGTATTTT
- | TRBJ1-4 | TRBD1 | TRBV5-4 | CASSYRTGNEKLFF | TGTGCCAGCAGCTATCGGACAGGGAATGAAAAACTGTTTTTT
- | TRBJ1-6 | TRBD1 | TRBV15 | CATSTADRGRSPLHF | TGTGCCACCAGCACTGCGGACAGGGGGCGATCACCCCTCCACTTT
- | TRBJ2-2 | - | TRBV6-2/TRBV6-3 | CASSYVFGQPHTGELFF | TGTGCCAGCAGTTACGTCTTCGGACAGCCTCACACCGGGGAGCTGTTTTTT
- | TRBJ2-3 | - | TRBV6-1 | CASTYGAGIADTQYF | TGTGCCAGCACCTACGGGGCGGGAATAGCAGATACGCAGTATTTT
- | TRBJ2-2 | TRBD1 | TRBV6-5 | CASTQGARNTGELFF | TGTGCCAGCACTCAGGGGGCGCGGAACACCGGGGAGCTGTTTTTT
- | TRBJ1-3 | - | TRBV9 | CASSAGGFGSGNTIYF | TGTGCCAGCAGCGCGGGGGGATTCGGCTCTGGAAACACCATATATTTT
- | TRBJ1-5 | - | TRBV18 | CASSPSGDNQPQHF | TGTGCCAGCTCACCCTCAGGGGACAATCAGCCCCAGCATTTT
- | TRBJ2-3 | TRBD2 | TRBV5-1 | CASKVRGLAGDTQYF | TGCGCCAGCAAAGTCAGGGGACTAGCAGGGGATACGCAGTATTTT
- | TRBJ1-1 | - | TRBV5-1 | CASSFQGTEAFF | TGCGCCAGCAGCTTTCAGGGCACTGAAGCTTTCTTT
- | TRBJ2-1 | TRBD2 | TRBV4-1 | CASSPRGASGSNEQFF | TGCGCCAGCAGCCCCCGTGGGGCTAGCGGGTCTAATGAGCAGTTCTTC
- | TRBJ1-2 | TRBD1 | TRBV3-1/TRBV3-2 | CASSQPTGGANYGYTF | TGTGCCAGCAGCCAACCTACAGGGGGCGCTAACTATGGCTACACCTTC
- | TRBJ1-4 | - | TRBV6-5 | CASSYSGGNEKLFF | TGTGCCAGCAGTTACTCAGGCGGGAATGAAAAACTGTTTTTT
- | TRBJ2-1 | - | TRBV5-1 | CASSRTGTNEQFF | TGCGCCAGCAGCAGAACCGGGACAAATGAGCAGTTCTTC
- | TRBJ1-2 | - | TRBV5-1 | CASRPLLGVYGYTF | TGCGCCAGCAGGCCTCTCCTAGGGGTCTATGGCTACACCTTC
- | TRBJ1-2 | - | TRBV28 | CASSSAPGGYGYTF | TGTGCCAGCAGTTCCGCCCCCGGAGGGTATGGCTACACCTTC
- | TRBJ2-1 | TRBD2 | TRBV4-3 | CASSQGGLAGTNEQFF | TGCGCCAGCAGCCAAGGGGGACTAGCGGGTACCAATGAGCAGTTCTTC
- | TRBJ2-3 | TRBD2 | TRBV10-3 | CATSTSGYTDTQYF | TGTGCCACCTCGACTAGCGGGTACACAGATACGCAGTATTTT
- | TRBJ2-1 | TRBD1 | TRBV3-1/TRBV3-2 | CASSPRAGQGYNEQFF | TGTGCCAGCAGCCCTAGGGCGGGACAGGGTTACAATGAGCAGTTCTTC
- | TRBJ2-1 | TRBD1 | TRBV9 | CASSGGTGAPGTLYNEQFF | TGTGCCAGCAGCGGCGGGACAGGGGCCCCCGGGACCCTATACAATGAGCAGTTCTTC
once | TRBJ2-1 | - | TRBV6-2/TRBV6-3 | CASSYSGSSRIATYNEQFF | TGTGCCAGCAGTTACTCAGGGTCATCGAGAATAGCGACCTACAATGAGCAGTTCTTC
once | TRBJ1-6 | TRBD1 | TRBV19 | CASSPRTGLASYNSPLHF | TGTGCCAGTAGTCCCCGGACAGGCCTAGCCTCCTATAATTCACCCCTCCACTTT
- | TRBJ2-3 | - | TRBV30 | CAWRPGVVRGDTQYF | TGTGCCTGGAGGCCCGGAGTAGTAAGGGGAGATACGCAGTATTTT
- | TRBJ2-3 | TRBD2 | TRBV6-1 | CASSEVGSGSADTQYF | TGTGCCAGCAGTGAGGTAGGGAGCGGGAGTGCAGATACGCAGTATTTT
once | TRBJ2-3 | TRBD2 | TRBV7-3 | CASSSSGLAGAASDTQYF | TGTGCCAGCAGCTCCTCGGGACTAGCGGGGGCGGCCTCCGATACGCAGTATTTT
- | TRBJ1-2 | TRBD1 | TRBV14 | CASSFDRTGVGGYTF | TGTGCCAGCAGCTTCGACCGGACAGGGGTGGGTGGCTACACCTTC
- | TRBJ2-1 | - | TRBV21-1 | CASLASGRTDEQFF | TGTGCCAGCTTGGCTAGCGGGAGGACGGATGAGCAGTTCTTC
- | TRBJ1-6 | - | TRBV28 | CASKSTPGGGVSPLHF | TGTGCCAGCAAATCAACGCCCGGGGGAGGGGTTTCACCCCTCCACTTT
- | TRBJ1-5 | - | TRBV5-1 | CASSLETNDQPQHF | TGCGCCAGCAGCTTGGAGACAAACGATCAGCCCCAGCATTTT
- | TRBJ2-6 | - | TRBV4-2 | CASSLNPGGGPSGANVLTF | TGTGCCAGCAGCCTAAACCCTGGTGGGGGCCCCTCAGGGGCCAACGTCCTGACTTTC
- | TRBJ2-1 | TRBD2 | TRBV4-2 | CASSQDLALLAGVSEQFF | TGTGCCAGCAGCCAAGATCTGGCCCTACTAGCGGGAGTTAGTGAGCAGTTCTTC
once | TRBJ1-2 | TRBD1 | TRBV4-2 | CASSQDRDYGYTF | TGTGCCAGCAGCCAGGACAGGGACTATGGCTACACCTTC
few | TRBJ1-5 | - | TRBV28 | CASSPPPRVRSNQPQHF | TGTGCCAGCAGTCCGCCCCCCCGGGTGAGAAGCAATCAGCCCCAGCATTTT
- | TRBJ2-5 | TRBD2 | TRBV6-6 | CASSYSRGVQETQYF | TGTGCCAGCAGTTACTCGCGGGGGGTCCAAGAGACCCAGTACTTC
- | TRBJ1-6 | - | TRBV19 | CASTGTGDSPLHF | TGTGCCAGCACTGGGACGGGAGATTCACCCCTCCACTTT
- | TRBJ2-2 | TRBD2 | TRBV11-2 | CASSPLAGGTGELFF | TGTGCCAGCAGCCCTCTAGCGGGAGGCACCGGGGAGCTGTTTTTT
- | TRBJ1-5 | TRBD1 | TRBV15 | CATSKIRTGGNNQPQHF | TGTGCCACCAGCAAAATCCGGACAGGGGGAAACAATCAGCCCCAGCATTTT
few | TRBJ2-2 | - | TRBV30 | CAWHRDSLTGELFF | TGTGCCTGGCACCGGGACTCCCTCACCGGGGAGCTGTTTTTT
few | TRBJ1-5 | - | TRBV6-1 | CASSEAREAPQHF | TGTGCCAGCAGTGAAGCGCGGGAGGCGCCCCAGCATTTT
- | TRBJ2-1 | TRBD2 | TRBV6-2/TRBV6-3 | CASSYRGLAGAVEQFF | TGTGCCAGCAGTTACAGGGGACTAGCGGGAGCGGTTGAGCAGTTCTTC
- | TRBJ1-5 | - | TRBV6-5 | CASSYRESNQPQHF | TGTGCCAGCAGTTACCGAGAGAGCAATCAGCCCCAGCATTTT
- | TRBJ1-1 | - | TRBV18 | CASSPGHREAFF | TGTGCCAGCTCACCAGGGCACAGGGAAGCTTTCTTT
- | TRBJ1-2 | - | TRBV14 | CASRRTGKAYGYTF | TGTGCCAGCAGGCGTACAGGGAAAGCCTATGGCTACACCTTC
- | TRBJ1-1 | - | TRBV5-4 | CASSRIGEGMNTEAFF | TGTGCCAGCAGCCGAATCGGGGAGGGCATGAACACTGAAGCTTTCTTT
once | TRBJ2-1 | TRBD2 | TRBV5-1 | CASSWDVAGGRNEQFF | TGCGCCAGCAGCTGGGATGTAGCGGGAGGGCGCAATGAGCAGTTCTTC
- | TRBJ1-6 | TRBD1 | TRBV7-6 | CASSTRQGVSYNSPLHF | TGTGCCAGCAGCACTCGACAGGGAGTCTCCTATAATTCACCCCTCCACTTT